These T cell receptor beta chains were read from a single sample in a study of shared T cell receptors in the human thymus. Profiled with immunoSEQ multiplex PCR; TCRdb holds only in-frame clones, not every one. The repertoire consists of approximately 760,000 clones, with 70% to 90% occurring once and the leading ten covering approximately 0.01%. This sample also appeared in a second study, on human thymus T cells.

Sequencing was performed on thymocytes. These receptors came from a girl under two years old with a congenital heart defect. Both conserved end residues are trimmed from each CDR3. Fields, in order: V gene, J gene, CDR3 protein.

V gene: TRBV5-1
J gene: TRBJ2-7
CDR3 protein: ASSLDPDRGLKSYEQY

V gene: TRBV4-1
J gene: TRBJ1-5
CDR3 protein: ASSQGTRNQPQH

V gene: TRBV9
J gene: TRBJ1-2
CDR3 protein: ASSPFMGTSLNYGYT

V gene: TRBV4-1
J gene: TRBJ1-6
CDR3 protein: ASSLTGGNSPLH

V gene: TRBV5-4
J gene: TRBJ2-3
CDR3 protein: ASSSPGQGDTDTQY

V gene: TRBV28
J gene: TRBJ2-3
CDR3 protein: ASSPRQGETDTQY

V gene: TRBV5-4
J gene: TRBJ2-2
CDR3 protein: ASSPEPGQGSTGELF

V gene: TRBV7-8
J gene: TRBJ2-5
CDR3 protein: ASSPRTSTETQY

V gene: TRBV5-4
J gene: TRBJ2-1
CDR3 protein: ASSHSGVGGWYNEQF

V gene: TRBV7-6
J gene: TRBJ1-5
CDR3 protein: ASSLDRGGQPQH

V gene: TRBV13
J gene: TRBJ1-1
CDR3 protein: ASSFLHRRDTEAF

V gene: TRBV19
J gene: TRBJ1-6
CDR3 protein: ASSTEVYSPLH

V gene: TRBV2
J gene: TRBJ1-5
CDR3 protein: ASSSGTRVHNQPQH

V gene: TRBV5-1
J gene: TRBJ1-2
CDR3 protein: ASSPRTGNYGYT

V gene: TRBV15
J gene: TRBJ2-7
CDR3 protein: ATSRDVPGGPYEQY

V gene: TRBV2
J gene: TRBJ1-6
CDR3 protein: ASSEGRRTEDNSPLH

V gene: TRBV6-1
J gene: TRBJ1-3
CDR3 protein: ASSPGTGNTIY

V gene: TRBV6-6
J gene: TRBJ2-7
CDR3 protein: ASSQHPLYEQY

V gene: TRBV6-1
J gene: TRBJ1-3
CDR3 protein: ASSGSTGPSSGNTIY

V gene: TRBV15
J gene: TRBJ1-2
CDR3 protein: ATSRDSVSGQGASNYGYT

V gene: TRBV2
J gene: TRBJ2-5
CDR3 protein: ASSECLREVLETQY